This passage covers 22 T cell receptor beta chains from one sample sequenced in a study of spatial heterogeneity in lung cancer. Time point indicated: blood at routine non-recurrence follow-up after resection. From tumor, nontumor lung or frozen PBMC, whole RNA was taken unsorted for sequencing. In TCRdb, the 5' RACE reads were re-called with MiXCR into one record per CDR3 protein. The sample has about 52,000 distinct CDR3 sequences; around 7% are singletons. Sequenced material: PBMCs, taken at follow-up. The receptors here all came from a female donor with early-stage non-small cell lung cancer.

This clonotype has at least ten counts. V and J are TRBV4-1 and TRBJ2-6; D is unclear. Germline lookup yields CDR1 MGHRA and CDR2 YSYEKL. V gave up 5 bases and J gave up 8 bases, with 13 bases separating them. This CDR3 is built from 14 residues. CDR3 bases: TGCGCCAGCAGCGTTTCTCTGGGGACCAACGTCCTGACTTTC. Translation: CASSVSLGTNVLTF.

The table lists this clonotype with many counts. In DNA form, the CDR3 reads TGTGCCAGCAGGCACGGGACAGAGGCCTACGAGCAGTACTTC. Translating it yields CASRHGTEAYEQYF. The chain is built from TRBV6-6 and TRBJ2-7, with 7 nucleotides matching TRBD1. Germline-derived CDR1 and CDR2 are MNHNY and SVGAGI (reference sequence). The CDR3 is made up of 14 amino acids. The V gene end was trimmed by 6 bases and the J gene end by 2 bases; junction bases not matched to a gene: 7.

The V call is TRBV18, the J call TRBJ2-6; D gene uncertain. Germline V CDR1 and CDR2: KGHSH, LQKENI. Trimming shortened V by 3 bases and J by 4 bases, and 7 bases separated the two germline ends. The CDR3 has 14 amino acids. The CDR3 is CASSPEAGANVLTF. In DNA, the CDR3 is TGTGCCAGCTCACCCGAAGCCGGGGCCAACGTCCTGACTTTC.

This clonotype was seen a single time. The J gene is TRBJ2-3, the V gene TRBV3-1; D might be TRBD2 (5 bases). The CDR3 has 15 residues. Germline CDR1 reads LGHDT; CDR2 reads YNNKEL (reference sequence). Trimming removed 1 base at V and 6 bases at J, with 14 bases between. Here the CDR3 DNA reads TGTGCCAGCAGCCAAGGTGTTAGCTGGGAGGATACGCAGTATTTT. This encodes CASSQGVSWEDTQYF.

This clonotype appeared many times. The gene calls are TRBV6-1 and TRBJ1-1; D might be TRBD1 (5 bases). The V and J ends lost 8 bases and 4 bases respectively, with 14 bases between them. CDR1 and CDR2 from the germline V gene are MNHNS and SASEGT. This CDR3 region has 13 residues. The CDR3 here is CASGFAGSTEAFF. The DNA for the CDR3 is TGTGCCAGCGGGTTTGCAGGGAGCACTGAAGCTTTCTTT.

The V gene is TRBV7-2, the J gene TRBJ2-5; D is possibly TRBD1 (6 bases). Trimming shortened V by 6 bases and J by 5 bases, and 16 bases separated the two germline ends. Germline V gene sequence: CDR1 SGHTA, CDR2 FQGNSA. The CDR3 consists of 14 residues. The DNA for the CDR3 is TGTGCCAGCAGTTTGTTACAGGGATTGGAGACCCAGTACTTC. Translation gives CASSLLQGLETQYF.

The chain joins TRBV25-1 to TRBJ2-7; no clear D gene. V dropped 7 bases and J dropped 0 bases, with 7 bases sitting between them. CDR1 is MGHDK, CDR2 SYGVNS, per germline. This CDR3 region has 12 residues. DNA of the CDR3: TGTGCCAGCACGGACGGCTCCTACGAGCAGTACTTC. Protein sequence: CASTDGSYEQYF.

There are many counts of this clonotype. The J gene is TRBJ2-1, the V gene TRBV7-2; the D is unclear. The germline V gene has CDR1 SGHTA and CDR2 FQGNSA. This CDR3 comprises 13 residues. Trimming shortened V by 3 bases and J by 6 bases, and 9 bases separated the two germline ends. The CDR3 DNA reads TGTGCCAGCAGCTTCTGGCCCGGCAATGAGCAGTTCTTC. The encoded protein is CASSFWPGNEQFF.

The sample holds many counts of this clonotype. The genes are TRBV20-1 and TRBJ1-1; D uncertain. The length of the CDR3 is 11 residues. V lost 3 bases and J lost 5, with 7 bases in between. Germline V CDR1 and CDR2: DFQATT, SNEGSKA (reference sequence). CDR3 protein: CSASPGTEAFF. The DNA for the CDR3 is TGCAGTGCTAGTCCCGGGACTGAAGCTTTCTTT.

There are a few counts of this clonotype. This chain uses TRBV29-1 with TRBJ1-2; 8 nucleotides match TRBD1. This CDR3 contains 16 residues. V was pared by 6 bases and J by 5 bases, with 17 bases of the junction left unmatched. Germline V gives CDR1 SQVTM, CDR2 ANQGSEA. The CDR3 DNA follows: TGCAGCGTGCCCTCAAGGACAGGGACAGGACGGTATGGCTACACCTTC. It codes for CSVPSRTGTGRYGYTF.

This clonotype was counted ten times or more. The chain is built from TRBV2 and TRBJ1-4, with D possibly being TRBD1 (5 bases). The CDR3 length is 17 residues. V lost 4 bases and J lost 5, with 20 bases in between. Germline lookup yields CDR1 SNHLY and CDR2 FYNNEI. In DNA form, the CDR3 reads TGTGCCAGCAGTGCGGCCCCTATTGGGGGGAGAAATGAAAAACTGTTTTTT. Residues: CASSAAPIGGRNEKLFF.

The V and J genes are TRBV12-3 or TRBV12-4 and TRBJ1-2; 8 bases align to TRBD1. CDR3 length equals 12 residues. V lost 3 bases, J lost 13 bases, and 7 bases stayed unmatched. CDR3 in amino acids: CASSFAGGVPTF. In DNA form, the CDR3 reads TGTGCCAGCAGTTTTGCAGGGGGCGTTCCCACCTTC.

This clonotype has ten or more counts. The chain combines TRBV12-3 or TRBV12-4 with TRBJ2-5, with 7 bases fitting TRBD2. CDR3 length: 15 amino acids. After removal of 5 bases from V and 10 bases from J, the junction contained 16 bases not matched to a gene. The CDR3 bases are TGTGCCAGCAGTCCGACTAGCCCCCTGTCGGGGGGCCAGTACTTC. Amino acid sequence: CASSPTSPLSGGQYF.

This clonotype has only a few counts. The chain couples TRBV18 to TRBJ2-7; perhaps TRBD1 as D (6 bases). V lost 9 bases and J lost 1, with 13 bases in between. Germline V gene data show CDR1 as KGHSH and CDR2 as LQKENI. CDR3 size: 13 residues. The CDR3 loop reads CASLSGVSYEQYF. In DNA, the CDR3 is TGTGCCAGTCTGTCAGGGGTGTCCTACGAGCAGTACTTC. The whole variable domain, remainder taken from reference TRBV18 and TRBJ2-7, is NAGVMQNPRHLVRRRGQEARLRCSPMKGHSHVYWYRQLPEEGLKFMVYLQKENIIDESGMPKERFSAEFPKEGPSILRIQQVVRGDSAAYFCASLSGVSYEQYFGPGTRLTVT.

This clonotype came up many times. This chain joins TRBV5-1 and TRBJ2-6; D perhaps matches TRBD2 (7 bases). With 2 bases removed from V and 7 bases from J, the gap between germline ends came to 16 bases. The CDR3 spans 16 residues. CDR1 and CDR2 from the germline V gene are SGHRS and YFSETQ. Here the CDR3 reads CASSLAGQGPANVLTF. CDR3 coding DNA: TGCGCCAGCAGCTTAGCGGGACAAGGGCCAGCCAACGTCCTGACTTTC.

This clonotype showed up just a few times. V gene TRBV6-2 or TRBV6-3 combines with J gene TRBJ2-3; TRBD2 matches at 9 bases. The V segment lost 6 bases and the J segment 5 bases; nucleotides outside the gene matches: 12. Germline values: CDR1 MNHEY, CDR2 SVGEGT. CDR3 length: 16 amino acids. CDR3 amino acids: CASSLSAGGPGDTQYF. CDR3 nucleotide sequence: TGTGCCAGCAGCCTTTCGGCGGGGGGGCCAGGAGATACGCAGTATTTT.

This clonotype was counted at least ten times. This chain connects TRBV7-8 to TRBJ2-2; TRBD1 aligns across 7 bases. The V and J ends lost 6 bases and 5 bases, in that order; junction bases with no gene match: 6. The CDR3 runs to 14 residues. Germline CDR1 is SGHVS and CDR2 is FQNEAQ. The CDR3 here is CASRGKGATGELFF. The CDR3 DNA reads as TGTGCCAGCAGGGGGAAGGGGGCGACCGGGGAGCTGTTTTTT.

The table lists this clonotype with many counts. CDR3 region: CASSLVAGRNTIYF. CDR3 DNA: TGTGCCAGCAGCTTAGTTGCAGGAAGAAACACCATATATTTT. The chain employs TRBV7-2 and TRBJ1-3, with unresolved D. CDR3 length: 14 amino acids. Trimming left V 1 base short and J 5 bases short, with 9 bases between. Germline V gene data show CDR1 as SGHTA and CDR2 as FQGNSA.

There are many counts of this clonotype. The chain uses TRBV7-9 and TRBJ1-4; 7 bases map to TRBD1. In germline, CDR1 is SEHNR, CDR2 FQNEAQ (reference sequence). Trimming at V came to 2 bases and at J to 7 bases, leaving 4 bases not matched to a gene. The CDR3 is 14 amino acids. CDR3 sequence (DNA): TGTGCCAGCAGCTTACAAGGGGGCAGTGAAAAACTGTTTTTT. It translates to CASSLQGGSEKLFF.

This clonotype has ten or more counts. The chain employs TRBV7-2 and TRBJ2-7; the D gene is possibly TRBD1 (5 bases). Per the germline V gene, CDR1 is SGHTA and CDR2 is FQGNSA. The CDR3 spans 14 residues. Trimming left V 3 bases short and J 2 bases short, with 11 bases between. This CDR3 reads CASSFQGTPYEQYF. CDR3 bases: TGTGCCAGCAGCTTTCAGGGAACTCCCTACGAGCAGTACTTC.

This clonotype was observed a few times. This chain links TRBV12-3 or TRBV12-4 with TRBJ2-1, with 11 bases that match TRBD2. V trimming: 5 bases; J trimming: 6 bases; junction bases outside the gene matches: 6. The CDR3 is 15 amino acids. CDR3 in DNA: TGTGCCAGCAGTCCGAGAGGACTAGCGGGCAATGAGCAGTTCTTC. As protein: CASSPRGLAGNEQFF.

A few counts support this clonotype. This sequence joins TRBV7-9 and TRBJ1-2, with D uncertain. This CDR3 is built from 12 residues. The V gene's germline CDR1 is SEHNR and CDR2 FQNEAQ (reference sequence). The V gene lost 4 bases and the J gene lost 4 bases, with 7 bases spanning the gap. This CDR3 reads CASSSRGYGYTF. Written as DNA, the CDR3 is TGTGCCAGCAGCTCCCGAGGCTATGGCTACACCTTC.